The source of this TCR beta chain is a study of graft-versus-host responses after intestinal transplantation. Turning to the study itself: Each transplant was multivisceral, liver-intestinal, or isolated intestinal. Induction using anti-thymocyte globulin, followed by tacrolimus and steroids for about three years, was given to all recipients.

Study-wide points: Recipient marrow showed GvH clones, some seen first in ileum or blood. Where graft-donor T cell macrochimerism was present, patients had high graft-versus-host to host-versus-graft clonal ratios in allografts.

As for this clone: Its specificity is unknown.

CDR1 and CDR2 (germline): MGHDK, SYGVNS. Trimming removed 8 bases from V and 0 bases from J, with 25 bases in between. CDR3 length equals 18 residues. This table comes from immunoSEQ multiplex PCR, and its TCRdb copy is limited to in-frame clones, with some not included. Of tens of thousands of clones in the sample, approximately 92% were seen once. The input for sequencing was PBMCs, taken about 250 days after intestinal transplant. The chain uses TRBV25-1 and TRBJ1-1; D perhaps matches TRBD1 (6 bases). The clonotype comes from a human patient who received an intestinal transplant, so some T cells may come from the graft donor. CDR3 residues: CASLRGADIKFMNTEAFF. For the CDR3, the DNA is TGTGCCAGCCTGAGGGGGGCAGATATCAAGTTCATGAACACTGAAGCTTTCTTT.